Listed here are 21 T cell receptor beta chains from one sample, sequenced in a study of T cell responses to AZD1222 COVID-19 vaccine. TCRdb keeps only in-frame clones here, not all; method: immunoSEQ multiplex PCR. In the table there are roughly 200,000 clones, 90% to 95% of which are singletons. The material was peripheral blood, obtained 28 days after the second AZD1222 dose. The receptors derive from an adult who received the AZD1222 COVID-19 vaccine.

The chain uses TRBV20-1 and TRBJ2-1; no clear D gene. V dropped 5 bases and J dropped 14 bases, with 16 bases sitting between them. This CDR3 is built from 11 residues. The V gene's germline CDR1 is DFQATT and CDR2 SNEGSKA (reference sequence). The CDR3 loop is CSAPYPAREFF. CDR3 DNA sequence: TGCAGTGCTCCCTACCCCGCAAGGGAGTTCTTC.

This sequence joins TRBV2 and TRBJ2-7; 10 bases map to TRBD2. Germline V gives CDR1 SNHLY, CDR2 FYNNEI. Losses at the gene ends were 6 bases for V and 4 bases for J; bases not matched to a gene: 6. The CDR3 sequence is 14 residues long. CDR3 in DNA: TGTGCCAGCAGACCGAGACTAGCGGGTTACGAGCAGTACTTC. Its translation: CASRPRLAGYEQYF.

This clone was picked up one time. This chain links TRBV12-3 or TRBV12-4 with TRBJ2-5, with D maybe TRBD2 (5 bases). V was trimmed by 8 bases and J by 5 bases, leaving 15 bases between them. This CDR3 spans 13 amino acids. The chain's CDR3 is CASLTGIGETQYF. DNA for the CDR3: TGTGCCAGCCTTACGGGAATCGGGGAGACCCAGTACTTC.

The chain employs TRBV6-5 and TRBJ2-7; D gene ambiguous. Germline CDR1 MNHEY, CDR2 SVGAGI. Deletions cut 8 bases from V and 4 bases from J, with 9 bases between. The CDR3 contains 11 residues. Written as DNA, the CDR3 is TGTGCCAGCTCGGCAGAATACGAGCAGTACTTC. Translation: CASSAEYEQYF.

The V call is TRBV27, the J call TRBJ2-1; 11 bases agree with TRBD2. The CDR3 loop spans 16 amino acids. V shed 1 base and J 5 bases; nucleotides not matched to a gene: 4. The germline gives CDR1 MNHEY, CDR2 SMNVEV (reference sequence). The CDR3 sequence is CASSLWGLAVDNEQFF. The CDR3 DNA reads as TGTGCCAGCAGTTTATGGGGACTAGCGGTGGACAATGAGCAGTTCTTC.

This chain connects TRBV9 to TRBJ2-2; no clear D. The CDR3 has 14 residues. V dropped 2 bases and J dropped 1 base, with 6 bases sitting between them. Looked up from germline, CDR1 is SGDLS and CDR2 is YYNGEE. The CDR3: CASSVKGNTGELFF. The CDR3 bases are TGTGCCAGCAGCGTGAAGGGGAACACCGGGGAGCTGTTTTTT.

The rearrangement uses TRBV6-2 or TRBV6-3 and TRBJ1-2; D not certain. V shed 6 bases and J shed 4 bases, with 15 bases lying between them. The CDR3 is 14 residues long. Germline values: CDR1 MNHEY, CDR2 SVGEGT. CDR3 residues: CASSSPPNSYGYTF. The CDR3, as DNA: TGTGCCAGCAGCTCTCCGCCTAACTCCTATGGCTACACCTTC.

This clone was detected only a few times. This sequence joins TRBV11-2 and TRBJ1-1; TRBD1 agrees at 7 bases. Per the germline V gene, CDR1 is SGHAT and CDR2 is FQNNGV. Trimming cost V 4 bases and J 2 bases; bases outside gene matches: 7. The CDR3 sequence is 15 residues long. The CDR3 loop reads CASSYRRGENTEAFF. As DNA, the CDR3 is TGTGCCAGCAGCTATCGCAGGGGGGAAAACACTGAAGCTTTCTTT.

This clone has just a few counts. The rearrangement joins TRBV19 to TRBJ1-2, with D possibly TRBD1 on 5 matching bases. Germline V CDR1 and CDR2: LNHDA, SQIVND (reference sequence). The CDR3 totals 14 residues. Trimming removed 4 bases at V and 5 bases at J, with 14 bases between. The CDR3 spells CASSTPGYRYGYTF. CDR3 sequence (DNA): TGTGCCAGTAGTACTCCAGGGTATCGGTATGGCTACACCTTC.

This clone appeared a single time. The chain links TRBV2 to TRBJ2-3; TRBD1 is a possible D gene (6 bases). The CDR3 is made up of 13 amino acids. V shed 10 bases and J shed 2 bases, with 13 bases lying between them. Germline CDR1 reads SNHLY; CDR2 reads FYNNEI. DNA of the CDR3: TGTGCCACCAGGGGAGAGTACACAGATACGCAGTATTTT. The encoded protein is CATRGEYTDTQYF.

The chain joins TRBV18 to TRBJ1-5, with a tentative D call TRBD1 (5 bases). V was shortened by 5 bases and J by 2 bases, with 13 bases between the two germline ends. The V gene's germline CDR1 is KGHSH and CDR2 LQKENI. CDR3 length: 15 residues. CDR3 in amino acids: CASSSGLGGNQPQHF. The CDR3 DNA follows: TGTGCCAGCTCATCCGGACTGGGGGGCAATCAGCCCCAGCATTTT.

This chain connects TRBV18 to TRBJ1-2; D is unclear. This CDR3 contains 13 residues. Per the germline V gene, CDR1 is KGHSH and CDR2 is LQKENI. Trimming removed 3 bases from V and 4 bases from J, with 9 bases in between. CDR3 in DNA: TGTGCCAGCTCACCGGCCAGATTCTATGGCTACACCTTC. Protein sequence: CASSPARFYGYTF.

This chain uses TRBV10-2 with TRBJ2-7; possible D gene TRBD2, 5 bases. Germline V CDR1 and CDR2: WSHSY, SAAADI. V was shortened by 9 bases and J by 5 bases, with 20 bases between the two germline ends. This CDR3 has 14 amino acids. The CDR3 bases are TGCGCCAGTTCCAAGATGTGGGAGTTTAACGAGCAGTACTTC. Translated: CASSKMWEFNEQYF.

J is TRBJ1-1 and V is TRBV6-5; maybe TRBD1 (5 bases). The CDR3 runs 14 residues. V was cut by 7 bases and J by 8 bases, with 20 bases left in between. CDR1 and CDR2 (germline): MNHEY, SVGAGI. The CDR3 is CASISAGTKLEAFF. CDR3 nucleotides: TGTGCCAGCATCTCGGCCGGGACGAAGCTAGAAGCTTTCTTT.

The genes are TRBV18 and TRBJ2-7; D may be TRBD2 (6 bases). Per the germline V gene, CDR1 is KGHSH and CDR2 is LQKENI. This CDR3 contains 16 residues. The germline V and J ends were trimmed by 0 bases and 0 bases, with 12 bases remaining between them. CDR3 sequence: CASSPPSSATSYEQYF. The DNA of the CDR3 is TGTGCCAGCTCACCACCTTCTAGCGCAACCTCCTACGAGCAGTACTTC.

The chain links TRBV7-3 to TRBJ2-7; the match to TRBD2 covers 12 bases. J lost 4 bases, V lost 4 bases, and 2 bases had no gene match. CDR1 and CDR2 from the germline V gene are SGHTA and FQGTGA. CDR3 length: 14 residues. The CDR3 DNA is TGTGCCAGCAGCTCAGGACTAGCGGGATACGAGCAGTACTTC. Its protein product is CASSSGLAGYEQYF. The full variable domain, rest sourced from reference TRBV7-3 and TRBJ2-7, is GAGVSQTPSNKVTEKGKYVELRCDPISGHTALYWYRQSLGQGPEFLIYFQGTGAADDSGLPNDRFFAVRPEGSVSTLKIQRTERGDSAVYLCASSSGLAGYEQYFGPGTRLTVT.

This clone occurred a few times. The chain couples TRBV5-1 to TRBJ2-1; D gene uncertain. This CDR3 has 16 amino acids. The ends were cut back, 1 base at V and 4 bases at J, with 15 bases in the middle. From germline, CDR1 is SGHRS and CDR2 YFSETQ. DNA for the CDR3: TGCGCCAGCAGCTTGCTACCTCCTAGGGCGTACAATGAGCAGTTCTTC. It codes for CASSLLPPRAYNEQFF.

The chain joins TRBV29-1 to TRBJ1-4, with 7 positions matching TRBD1. CDR1 and CDR2 from the germline V gene are SQVTM and ANQGSEA. CDR3 length: 13 residues. Trimming removed 6 bases from V and 5 bases from J; junction bases left unmatched: 6. The DNA of the CDR3 is TGCAGCGTGGGACAGAGACCCAATGAAAAACTGTTTTTT. Translating gives CSVGQRPNEKLFF. Full variable domain (outside the CDR3, taken from reference TRBV29-1 and TRBJ1-4): SAVISQKPSRDICQRGTSLTIQCQVDSQVTMMFWYRQQPGQSLTLIATANQGSEATYESGFVIDKFPISRPNLTFSTLTVSNMSPEDSSIYLCSVGQRPNEKLFFGSGTQLSVL.

This clone showed up just once. J is TRBJ2-7 and V is TRBV27; 9 bases are shared with TRBD1. This CDR3 is built from 14 residues. CDR1 MNHEY and CDR2 SMNVEV come from the germline V gene (reference sequence). Trimming cost V 5 bases and J 4 bases; bases outside gene matches: 6. CDR3 residues: CASSIVTGGYEQYF. The CDR3 bases are TGTGCCAGCAGTATAGTGACAGGGGGATACGAGCAGTACTTC.

Written as DNA, the CDR3 is TGCGCCAGCAGCCAAGATCTGCAGGGATACACTGAAGCTTTCTTT. Encoded protein: CASSQDLQGYTEAFF. The V call is TRBV4-1, the J call TRBJ1-1, with TRBD1 as a possible D gene (5 bases). This CDR3 spans 15 amino acids. Germline V CDR1 and CDR2: MGHRA, YSYEKL. V gave up 0 bases and J gave up 3 bases, with 11 bases separating them.

This rearrangement joins TRBV4-1 to TRBJ2-3; 11 bases line up with TRBD1. With 1 base clipped from V and 1 base from J, the junction kept 4 bases outside the gene matches. This CDR3 is built from 17 residues. The V gene's germline CDR1 is MGHRA and CDR2 YSYEKL. CDR3 sequence reads: CASSQAGTGGGTDTQYF. The CDR3 nucleotides read TGCGCCAGCAGCCAAGCCGGGACAGGGGGAGGCACAGATACGCAGTATTTT.